The rows below give T cell receptor beta chains drawn from one sample of a study of blood T cell repertoires in COVID-19. The repertoire was sequenced with immunoSEQ multiplex PCR; TCRdb's copy has only in-frame clones and lacks some. Here the sample spans about 160,000 clones, around 74% being singletons. The source material was peripheral blood. These receptors all stem from a man between 65 and 85 years old with acute or convalescent COVID-19. Both conserved end residues are part of each CDR3. D genes are given only for firm matches. The size entry is marked missing in some rows and otherwise reads once, few, many or a size class.

TRBD2 | TRBJ2-7 | once | 18 | TRBV7-2 | CASSLLAGLAGDGYEQYF | TGTGCCAGCAGCTTACTTGCAGGACTAGCGGGAGACGGCTACGAGCAGTACTTC
NA | TRBJ2-7 | NA | 13 | TRBV5-4 | CASSLAGSYEQYF | TGTGCCAGCAGCTTGGCAGGATCCTACGAGCAGTACTTC
NA | TRBJ2-2 | once | 13 | TRBV18 | CASSPRITGELFF | TGTGCCAGCTCACCGCGGATCACCGGGGAGCTGTTTTTT
NA | TRBJ1-6 | NA | 16 | TRBV6-1 | CASSVSRDSYNSPLHF | TGTGCCAGCAGTGTCTCCAGGGACTCCTATAATTCACCCCTCCACTTT
TRBD1 | TRBJ2-1 | medium-sized | 15 | TRBV27 | CASSDRGTLYNEQFF | TGTGCCAGCAGCGACAGGGGGACCCTTTACAATGAGCAGTTCTTC
TRBD2 | TRBJ2-1 | NA | 15 | TRBV5-4 | CASSYGLGLDNEQFF | TGTGCCAGCAGCTACGGACTAGGTTTGGACAATGAGCAGTTCTTC
NA | TRBJ2-3 | once | 17 | TRBV7-9 | CASSWPVQGDSTDTQYF | TGTGCCAGCAGCTGGCCCGTACAGGGAGATAGCACAGATACGCAGTATTTT
TRBD1 | TRBJ1-5 | NA | 15 | TRBV9 | CASSIGDRNGQPQHF | TGTGCCAGCAGCATCGGGGACAGGAACGGTCAGCCCCAGCATTTT
TRBD1 | TRBJ2-1 | few | 14 | TRBV10-1 | CASSERTGNNEQFF | TGCGCCAGCAGTGAGCGGACAGGTAACAATGAGCAGTTCTTC
TRBD1 | TRBJ1-1 | once | 14 | TRBV24-1 | CATRGGTANTEAFF | TGTGCCACCAGGGGCGGGACAGCGAACACTGAAGCTTTCTTT
TRBD1 | TRBJ1-5 | NA | 15 | TRBV19 | CASSSTGGRNQPQHF | TGTGCCAGTAGTTCGACAGGGGGCCGCAATCAGCCCCAGCATTTT
NA | TRBJ2-6 | NA | 16 | TRBV4-3 | CASSAQQGAGANVLTF | TGCGCCAGCAGCGCCCAACAGGGTGCTGGGGCCAACGTCCTGACTTTC
NA | TRBJ2-5 | NA | 12 | TRBV7-3 | CASSLNGLAQYF | TGTGCCAGCAGCTTAAACGGGTTGGCCCAGTACTTC
NA | TRBJ1-3 | NA | 14 | TRBV28 | CASSPNASGNTIYF | TGTGCCAGCAGTCCCAACGCGTCTGGAAACACCATATATTTT
TRBD1 | TRBJ1-1 | once | 16 | TRBV14 | CASSRRQGSLGTEAFF | TGTGCCAGCAGCCGTCGACAGGGAAGCCTCGGCACTGAAGCTTTCTTT
TRBD1 | TRBJ2-1 | NA | 15 | TRBV5-1 | CASSKPGQWDNEQFF | TGCGCCAGCAGCAAACCGGGACAGTGGGACAATGAGCAGTTCTTC
TRBD1 | TRBJ1-2 | NA | 14 | TRBV5-1 | CASSLTGGIYGYTF | TGCGCCAGCAGCTTGACAGGGGGAATATATGGCTACACCTTC
TRBD1 | TRBJ2-3 | NA | 15 | TRBV27 | CASSPGTGLTDTQYF | TGTGCCAGCAGCCCCGGGACAGGCCTCACAGATACGCAGTATTTT
NA | TRBJ1-2 | NA | 12 | TRBV28 | CASSLLRYGYTF | TGTGCCAGCAGTTTACTACGCTATGGCTACACCTTC
TRBD2 | TRBJ2-5 | NA | 16 | TRBV6-1 | CASSEGLAGHQETQYF | TGTGCCAGCAGTGAAGGGCTAGCGGGACACCAAGAGACCCAGTACTTC
TRBD1 | TRBJ1-1 | many | 18 | TRBV19 | CASEQFRDREGPNTEAFF | TGTGCCAGTGAGCAATTCCGGGACAGGGAAGGCCCGAACACTGAAGCTTTCTTT
NA | TRBJ1-1 | NA | 15 | TRBV6-5 | CASTPVPGGVSEAFF | TGTGCCAGCACCCCCGTACCCGGAGGAGTTTCCGAAGCTTTCTTT